Listed below are T cell receptor beta chains from one sample, sequenced in a study of type 1 regulatory T cells. For these receptors, no antigen is known. MiXCR, applied by TCRdb to the reads, yields one record per CDR3 protein. Seen here are tens of thousands of distinct CDR3 sequences, around 20% observed once, and the top ten hold roughly 8.3%. The sample was cultured type 1 regulatory T (Tr1) cells, either the whole culture or a sorted fraction (not recorded which). The receptors come from a human donor in good health. CDR3s include the opening cysteine and the closing phenylalanine or tryptophan. Size is omitted from some rows. Given values are once, few, many or a class for expanded clones.

j_call clone_size v_call cdr3_aa
TRBJ2-1 - TRBV7-3 CASSLSGTRDNEQFF
TRBJ2-6 few TRBV29-1 CSAPDTHSGANVLTF
TRBJ1-1 - TRBV4-1 CASSPRASPNTEAFF
TRBJ1-2 few TRBV20-1 CSVSSGAGGGYTF
TRBJ2-1 few TRBV18 CASSTRREVNEQFF
TRBJ2-3 - TRBV27 CASRSGGVDTQYF
TRBJ2-1 - TRBV10-3 CAIREIAGASNEQFF
TRBJ2-7 few TRBV7-9 CASSFEGLNYEQYF
TRBJ2-1 few TRBV12-3/TRBV12-4 CASSRDSIANEQFF
TRBJ1-2 - TRBV27 CASRGTGYGYTF
TRBJ2-2 few TRBV5-1 CASTDAGELFF
TRBJ2-2 - TRBV9 CASKRTANTGELFF
TRBJ2-7 - TRBV28 CASSPAGGYEQYF
TRBJ2-2 - TRBV5-1 CASSYTGTVTGELFF
TRBJ2-3 - TRBV18 CASSTTSGIGGVTQYF
TRBJ2-5 - TRBV29-1 CSVSQDFQETQYF
TRBJ1-6 medium-sized TRBV5-6 CASSFETGFSPLHF
TRBJ2-1 few TRBV3-1 CASSQWGTGGSYNEQFF
TRBJ1-1 - TRBV29-1 CSVVFSGTLNTEALF
TRBJ1-1 few TRBV6-6 CASSPPGARMNTEAFF
TRBJ1-2 - TRBV5-4 CASSLLGTGYSGYTF
TRBJ2-7 many TRBV6-2/TRBV6-3 CASSWPGTYEQYF
TRBJ1-4 few TRBV10-3 CAISDSHGEKLFF
TRBJ1-1 - TRBV7-2 CASTIQTWGAFF
TRBJ2-7 - TRBV2 CASSRGGSYEQYF
TRBJ2-1 many TRBV10-3 CAISGGKGLNEQFF
TRBJ2-2 - TRBV5-1 CASSLARLAGVDTGELFF
TRBJ1-2 - TRBV14 CASSFQGRANYGYTF
TRBJ2-1 - TRBV23-1 CASSPPDRGLCYNEQFF
TRBJ2-7 once TRBV28 CASSRPTGEPSSYEQYF
TRBJ1-1 once TRBV5-1 CASSLGIPATEAFF
TRBJ2-1 - TRBV4-1 CASSLLAGDRLNEQFF
TRBJ2-3 few TRBV7-3 CASSFGRDDTQYF
TRBJ1-1 - TRBV5-1 CASSFGRGNTEAFF
TRBJ1-2 few TRBV18 CASSPLDRGANNYGYTF
TRBJ2-1 many TRBV7-9 CASSSYVGGSYNEQFF
TRBJ2-1 few TRBV30 CAWASGAPYNEQFF
TRBJ2-3 many TRBV29-1 CSVKLAGSTDTQYF
TRBJ1-2 - TRBV7-8 CASSLERWAGYGYTF
TRBJ1-4 - TRBV6-1 CASTSGSRGEKLFF
TRBJ2-2 many TRBV29-1 CSVKSSTGELFF
TRBJ2-5 few TRBV7-2 CASSNYQETQYF
TRBJ1-2 few TRBV12-3/TRBV12-4 CASSSYGYTF
TRBJ2-3 - TRBV18 CASSPEGDTQYF
TRBJ2-7 - TRBV10-3 CAISGGAPYEQYF
TRBJ1-2 few TRBV5-1 CASSLIGQEDGYTF
TRBJ1-2 - TRBV18 CASSSENYGYTF
TRBJ2-7 - TRBV19 CASSIQVNYEQYF
TRBJ1-3 - TRBV3-1 CASGQSIISGNTIYF
TRBJ2-7 - TRBV14 CASSRVGTGTYEQYF
TRBJ2-7 few TRBV7-8 CASSLPPTPDYGEQYF
TRBJ1-4 - TRBV12-3/TRBV12-4 CASSEDRGGEKLVF
TRBJ1-5 - TRBV27 CASSLARYSNQPQHF
TRBJ2-2 - TRBV10-3 CAISPETNTGELFF
TRBJ1-1 many TRBV5-1 CASSENFGNTEAFF